This TCR beta chain was sequenced for a study of T cells in Graves' hyperthyroidism and ophthalmopathy. For the study at large: Any treatment followed the collection of peripheral blood at initial diagnosis. Whole-study findings and limits: Most thyroid clonotypes that were expanded above 0.001 also turned up in blood.

Stability of Graves' hyperthyroidism was defined as absent ophthalmopathy progression within 18 months. On this clonotype: The antigen remains undetermined.

Amplification of TCR beta CDR3 regions used RNA as the template. The TCR CDR3 first-round RT-PCR relied on the HTBI primer set. MiXCR, applied by TCRdb to the multiplex PCR reads, yields one record per CDR3 protein. Counted here are about 500,000 distinct CDR3 sequences, roughly a sixth occurring once; the ten biggest clones make up 15% to 20%. V was shortened by 4 bases and J by 5 bases, with 11 bases between the two germline ends. Germline V gene data show CDR1 as LNHNV and CDR2 as YYDKDF (reference sequence). The CDR3 covers 14 residues. This clonotype was obtained from a woman between 18 and 29 years old with Graves' hyperthyroidism. This chain joins TRBV15 and TRBJ2-2; possible D gene TRBD1, 6 bases. The source material was blood. The CDR3 reads CATSTNRVTGELFF. The CDR3 nucleotides read TGTGCCACCAGCACCAACAGGGTTACCGGGGAGCTGTTTTTT.